This T cell receptor beta chain derives from a study of T cell responses to AZD1222 COVID-19 vaccine. Findings of the study overall: Nearly half of unique spike-specific TCRs reportedly avoided B.1.351 and B.1.1.7 mutated regions. It should be noted that donors were predominantly white British and more often female, and clonal diversity was possibly underestimated. The study identified only six AZD1222 recipients as seropositive at baseline.

As to this clone: Its matching antigen is unknown.

The method was immunoSEQ multiplex PCR; TCRdb's version includes in-frame clones alone and lacks a portion of them. The profile shows some 140,000 clones, about 91% of them singletons. Germline V gene sequence: CDR1 MNHEY, CDR2 SVGAGI. CDR3 length: 15 amino acids. V was cut by 6 bases and J by 0 bases, with 12 bases left in between. This clonotype was sampled from an adult in good health. Sequencing was performed on peripheral blood, taken on day 0 of AZD1222 vaccination. The rearrangement uses TRBV6-5 and TRBJ1-3; tentatively, D is TRBD1 (5 bases). The CDR3 is CASRGYRNSGNTIYF. Here the CDR3 DNA reads TGTGCCAGCAGGGGATACAGGAACTCTGGAAACACCATATATTTT.